This T cell receptor (beta chain) was identified in a study of human T cells and chemical hapten exposure. Study at large: Scalp application of diphenylcyclopropenone was performed weekly in patients across the entire approximately 24-week study.

V lost 3 bases and J 9 bases, leaving 22 bases between the germline ends. Germline V gene sequence: CDR1 SGDLS, CDR2 YYNGEE. The CDR3 sequence is 16 residues long. The time point: patch test 2, 6 weeks after DPC sensitization. Treatment in this sample: therapeutic diphenylcyclopropenone sensitization with weekly scalp DPC. TCRdb processed the RACE reads anew with MiXCR; each CDR3 protein has one entry. The sample shows some 350,000 distinct CDR3 sequences, around 6% of them seen only once. Sequences were derived from whole blood, sampled in connection with sensitization to the hapten diphenylcyclopropenone (DPC). The chain employs TRBV9 and TRBJ2-1; D could derive from TRBD1 or TRBD2 (5 bases each). The origin of this receptor is a woman younger than 35 with alopecia areata. Some clones in this sample may be carry-over from other donors' samples. CDR3 residues: CASSARRGAATREQFF. CDR3 nucleotides: TGTGCCAGCAGCGCTAGACGAGGGGCCGCTACACGTGAGCAGTTCTTC.